Sequencing of this TCR beta chain was carried out in a study of control samples from healthy donors and cancer patients. Produced via immunoSEQ multiplex PCR; TCRdb's table is partial and in-frame only. In the table there are tens of thousands of clones, 80% to 90% of which are singletons. Germline V CDR1 and CDR2: SGHNT, YYREEE (reference sequence). There are 12 residues in the CDR3. V was trimmed by 4 bases and J by 5 bases, leaving 10 bases between them. Sequences were obtained from blood. The sequence was collected from a man aged 45-65 years in good health. The genes are TRBV5-4 and TRBJ2-7, with D uncertain. CDR3 region: CASSTVSNEQYF. In DNA form, the CDR3 reads TGTGCCAGCAGCACCGTCTCAAACGAGCAGTACTTC.